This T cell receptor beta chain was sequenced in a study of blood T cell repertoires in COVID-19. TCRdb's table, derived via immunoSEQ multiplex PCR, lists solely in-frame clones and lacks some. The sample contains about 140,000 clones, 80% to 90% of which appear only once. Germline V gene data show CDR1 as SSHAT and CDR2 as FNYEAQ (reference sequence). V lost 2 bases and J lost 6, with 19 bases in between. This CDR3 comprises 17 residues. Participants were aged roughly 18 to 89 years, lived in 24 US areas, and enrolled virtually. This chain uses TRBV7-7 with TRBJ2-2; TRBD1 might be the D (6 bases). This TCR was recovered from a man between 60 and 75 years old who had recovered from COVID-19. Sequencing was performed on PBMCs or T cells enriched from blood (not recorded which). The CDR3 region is CASSLPVKQGRAGELFF. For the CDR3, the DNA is TGTGCCAGCAGCTTACCGGTAAAACAGGGCAGGGCCGGGGAGCTGTTTTTT. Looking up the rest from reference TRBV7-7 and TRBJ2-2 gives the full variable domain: GAGVSQSPRYKVTKRGQDVTLRCDPISSHATLYWYQQALGQGPEFLTYFNYEAQPDKSGLPSDRFSAERPEGSISTLTIQRTEQRDSAMYRCASSLPVKQGRAGELFFGEGSRLTVL.